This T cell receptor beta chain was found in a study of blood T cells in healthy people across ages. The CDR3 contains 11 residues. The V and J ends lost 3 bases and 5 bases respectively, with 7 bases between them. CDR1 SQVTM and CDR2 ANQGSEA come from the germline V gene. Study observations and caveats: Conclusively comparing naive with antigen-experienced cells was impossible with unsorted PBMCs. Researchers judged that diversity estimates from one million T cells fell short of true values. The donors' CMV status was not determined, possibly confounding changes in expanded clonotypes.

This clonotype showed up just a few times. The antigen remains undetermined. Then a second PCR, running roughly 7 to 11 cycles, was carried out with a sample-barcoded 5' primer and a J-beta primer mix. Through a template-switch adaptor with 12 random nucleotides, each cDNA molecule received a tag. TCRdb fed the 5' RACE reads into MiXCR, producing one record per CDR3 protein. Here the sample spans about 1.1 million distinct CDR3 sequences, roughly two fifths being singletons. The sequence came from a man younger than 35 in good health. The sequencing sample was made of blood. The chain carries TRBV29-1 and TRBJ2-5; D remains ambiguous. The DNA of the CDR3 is TGCAGCGTTGAGTTCCTCGAGACCCAGTACTTC. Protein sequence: CSVEFLETQYF.